This T cell receptor beta chain was captured in a study of read filtering for tumor transcriptome and immune sequencing. Study-level points and caveats: Dropping single-read clonotypes raised IR-seq and RNA-seq shared-clonotype correlation.

The library was built from approximately 400 ng RNA with molecular barcoded adaptors for alpha/delta and beta/gamma chains. MiXCR was run by TCRdb on the reads, yielding one entry per CDR3 protein. Seen here are approximately 58,000 distinct CDR3 sequences, 10% to 15% observed once, and the top ten hold approximately 16%. A note on this clonotype: Its specificity is not known.

Per germline, CDR1 SGHVS and CDR2 FNYEAQ. After removal of 5 bases from V and 8 bases from J, the junction contained 5 bases not matched to a gene. This CDR3 is 13 amino acids long. This chain links TRBV7-6 with TRBJ2-1, with TRBD2 identical over 8 bases. The sample taken for sequencing was a population of CD138-negative cells sorted from bone marrow. The clonotype comes from a donor aged 40 or older with multiple myeloma. CDR3 nucleotides: TGTGCCAGCAGCCGGGGGGGCCGCGATGAGCAGTTCTTC. It encodes CASSRGGRDEQFF.